These 13 T cell receptor beta chains were all obtained from the same sample, sequenced in a study of early T cells in non-severe SARS-CoV-2 infection. A single record per CDR3 protein comes from TCRdb applying MiXCR to the 5' RACE reads. Here the sample spans roughly 69,000 distinct CDR3 sequences, roughly 9.4% being singletons. Input material: whole blood. The source is an adult who was a healthcare worker with PCR-confirmed SARS-CoV-2 infection or an uninfected control (not recorded which).

There are a few counts of this clonotype. V gene TRBV27 combines with J gene TRBJ2-1, with TRBD1 as a possible D gene (6 bases). V lost 5 bases, J lost 5 bases, and 16 bases lay in between. The germline V gene has CDR1 MNHEY and CDR2 SMNVEV (reference sequence). The CDR3 is made up of 15 amino acids. The CDR3 nucleotides are TGTGCCAGCAGTCCGTGGGGGCCCCCCCACAATGAGCAGTTCTTC. It codes for CASSPWGPPHNEQFF.

The V call is TRBV30, the J call TRBJ1-2; TRBD1 agrees at 10 bases. Germline assignment: CDR1 GTSNPN and CDR2 SVGIG (reference sequence). Germline trimming cut 0 bases from V and 6 bases from J; bases unmatched to any gene: 4. The CDR3 sequence is 14 residues long. As DNA, the CDR3 is TGTGCCTGGAGTGTACAAGGGACAGGGGATGGCTACACCTTC. It encodes CAWSVQGTGDGYTF.

The V and J genes are TRBV5-1 and TRBJ2-3; D unresolved. Trimming removed 0 bases at V and 3 bases at J, with 11 bases between. CDR1 is SGHRS and CDR2 is YFSETQ in the germline V gene. The CDR3 runs to 15 residues. DNA of the CDR3: TGCGCCAGCAGCTTGGGAAACGTGAGGACAGATACGCAGTATTTT. Its translation: CASSLGNVRTDTQYF.

Many counts were recorded for this clonotype. The rearrangement links TRBV7-2 to TRBJ1-5; 7 nucleotides line up with TRBD1. Germline V gene sequence: CDR1 SGHTA, CDR2 FQGNSA. CDR3 length equals 16 residues. With V trimmed by 5 bases and J by 2 bases, 9 bases remained unmatched. CDR3 amino acids: CASSPTGNGRNQPQHF. The DNA for the CDR3 is TGTGCCAGCAGCCCGACAGGGAATGGTCGCAATCAGCCCCAGCATTTT.

V is TRBV6-5 and J is TRBJ2-5, with TRBD1 matching 8 bases. This CDR3 is built from 15 residues. V lost 7 bases to trimming and J lost 4 bases; unmatched junction nucleotides: 11. CDR1 and CDR2 (germline): MNHEY, SVGAGI. CDR3 in DNA: TGTGCCAGCAACATCGGACAGGGAGAGGGAGAGACCCAGTACTTC. Amino acids: CASNIGQGEGETQYF.

The V gene is TRBV7-9, the J gene TRBJ1-3; no definite D call. V lost 5 bases, J lost 0 bases, and 8 bases lay in between. The CDR3 has 14 residues. Germline values: CDR1 SEHNR, CDR2 FQNEAQ (reference sequence). The chain's CDR3 is CASSRGSSGNTIYF. CDR3 coding DNA: TGTGCCAGCAGCCGAGGGAGCTCTGGAAACACCATATATTTT.

The sample holds many counts of this clonotype. The chain carries TRBV20-1 and TRBJ2-3; the D gene could be TRBD1 or TRBD2 (5 bases each). Trimming pared 1 base from V and 7 bases from J, leaving 15 bases between. The germline CDR1 and CDR2 sequences are DFQATT and SNEGSKA (reference sequence). The CDR3 is 14 residues long. The CDR3 DNA reads as TGCAGTGCTAGAGCTTGGGGGATAGCAAATACGCAGTATTTT. The encoded protein is CSARAWGIANTQYF.

The V gene is TRBV5-1, the J gene TRBJ2-3; 9 bases are a match to TRBD1. This CDR3 has 17 amino acids. V shed 0 bases and J 2 bases; nucleotides not matched to a gene: 7. Germline CDR1 reads SGHRS; CDR2 reads YFSETQ. CDR3 bases: TGCGCCAGCAGCTTGGCCCGGACAGGGGCCACCACAGATACGCAGTATTTT. It codes for CASSLARTGATTDTQYF.

The chain couples TRBV6-1 to TRBJ2-4, with TRBD1 matching 11 bases. The V segment lost 6 bases and the J segment 1 base; nucleotides outside the gene matches: 5. Per germline, CDR1 MNHNS and CDR2 SASEGT. This CDR3 region has 16 residues. This CDR3 reads CASSWTGGAAKNIQYF. The DNA for the CDR3 is TGTGCCAGCAGCTGGACAGGGGGCGCCGCCAAAAACATTCAGTACTTC.

This clonotype was detected a few times. The CDR3 spells CASSLMTGGNQPQHF. CDR3 DNA sequence: TGTGCCAGCAGCTTAATGACAGGTGGCAATCAGCCCCAGCATTTT. The V gene is TRBV5-6, the J gene TRBJ1-5; D is possibly TRBD1 (6 bases). This CDR3 has 15 residues. Per germline, CDR1 SGHDT and CDR2 YYEEEE. V gave up 2 bases and J gave up 2 bases, with 11 bases separating them.

The V gene is TRBV5-5, the J gene TRBJ2-5; D gene uncertain. Trimming shortened V by 1 base and J by 2 bases, and 9 bases separated the two germline ends. CDR1 is SGHKS, CDR2 YYEKEE, per germline (reference sequence). The CDR3 spans 14 residues. In DNA, the CDR3 is TGTGCCAGCAGCTTGATGTCACCACAAGAGACCCAGTACTTC. This codes for CASSLMSPQETQYF.

This clonotype appeared many times. The chain joins TRBV5-4 to TRBJ1-1, with D unresolved. V lost 1 base to trimming and J lost 0 bases, with 4 bases between them. This CDR3 contains 13 residues. Germline V gives CDR1 SGHNT, CDR2 YYREEE (reference sequence). The CDR3 reads CASSLTLNTEAFF. DNA for the CDR3: TGTGCCAGCAGCTTGACATTGAACACTGAAGCTTTCTTT. Based on the CDR3 plus reference TRBV5-4 and TRBJ1-1, the full variable domain is ETGVTQSPTHLIKTRGQQVTLRCSSQSGHNTVSWYQQALGQGPQFIFQYYREEENGRGNFPPRFSGLQFPNYSSELNVNALELDDSALYLCASSLTLNTEAFFGQGTRLTVV.

This clonotype was observed at least ten times. This chain links TRBV3-2 with TRBJ2-3; the table assigns TRBD2, which was not confirmed against the DNA. TRBV3-2 represents a pseudogene. The CDR3 extends over 16 amino acids. CDR3 nucleotide sequence: TGTGCCAGCAGCCAAGATCTGACTAGTGGTGCAGATACGCAGTATTTT. Residues: CASSQDLTSGADTQYF.